A single sample gave rise to the 14 T cell receptor beta chains below, sequenced in a study of long-term antiretroviral therapy in people with HIV. Assay version v3.0 of immunoSEQ was used, and it was run at survey level. Sequenced by immunoSEQ multiplex PCR; TCRdb stores in-frame clones only, minus some. This sample has around 30,000 clones, with 84% found just once. Sample: unsorted PBMCs, taken 0.4 years after starting antiretroviral therapy. These receptors originate from a man aged 18 to 30 with HIV.

The chain couples TRBV2 to TRBJ2-7, with 10 bases lining up with TRBD2. The CDR3 runs 14 residues. Looked up from germline, CDR1 is SNHLY and CDR2 is FYNNEI. The junction had 2 bases not matched to a gene; V was cut back by 6 bases and J by 0 bases. The CDR3 DNA reads TGTGCCAGCAGACTAGCGGGGAGCTCCTACGAGCAGTACTTC. As protein: CASRLAGSSYEQYF.

The chain employs TRBV19 and TRBJ1-1, with D possibly TRBD1 on 5 matching bases. Trimming removed 5 bases at V and 11 bases at J, with 18 bases between. The CDR3 consists of 13 residues. Germline CDR1 and CDR2: LNHDA and SQIVND (reference sequence). Here the CDR3 reads CASSPIGVWDAFF. The CDR3 nucleotides are TGTGCCAGTAGTCCAATAGGGGTTTGGGACGCTTTCTTT. Full variable domain (rest looked up from reference TRBV19 and TRBJ1-1): DGGITQSPKYLFRKEGQNVTLSCEQNLNHDAMYWYRQDPGQGLRLIYYSQIVNDFQKGDIAEGYSVSREKKESFPLTVTSAQKNPTAFYLCASSPIGVWDAFFGQGTRLTVV.

The chain joins TRBV4-1 to TRBJ1-1; no reliable D call. V was shortened by 4 bases and J by 1 base, with 4 bases between the two germline ends. The CDR3 runs to 12 residues. The germline V gene has CDR1 MGHRA and CDR2 YSYEKL. The CDR3 sequence is CASSRRNTEAFF. The CDR3 region has the DNA TGCGCCAGCAGCCGGAGGAACACTGAAGCTTTCTTT.

The chain recombines TRBV5-1 with TRBJ1-2; D is ambiguous. The germline V gene encodes CDR1 SGHRS and CDR2 YFSETQ. The CDR3 consists of 14 residues. Trimming pared 0 bases from V and 0 bases from J, leaving 6 bases between. DNA for the CDR3: TGCGCCAGCAGCTTGGACGGGGCTAACTATGGCTACACCTTC. It specifies CASSLDGANYGYTF.

The CDR3 bases are TGCGCCAGCAGCCAAGGGCGCGAATCCGCCGGGGAGCTGTTTTTT. Amino acid sequence: CASSQGRESAGELFF. The chain joins TRBV4-1 to TRBJ2-2; no firm D call. This CDR3 spans 15 amino acids. V shed 1 base and J shed 6 bases, with 12 bases lying between them. Germline V CDR1 and CDR2: MGHRA, YSYEKL.

This rearrangement joins TRBV2 to TRBJ1-2; D remains ambiguous. CDR3 size: 16 residues. The germline CDR1 and CDR2 sequences are SNHLY and FYNNEI. V lost 0 bases to trimming and J lost 10 bases, with 21 bases between them. The CDR3 loop is CASSEALRIGLLDYTF. Here the CDR3 DNA reads TGTGCCAGCAGTGAAGCGCTTCGTATCGGACTTCTAGACTACACCTTC.

V is TRBV5-5 and J is TRBJ2-7; D ambiguous. Germline values: CDR1 SGHKS, CDR2 YYEKEE (reference sequence). The ends were cut back, 0 bases at V and 0 bases at J, with 10 bases in the middle. The CDR3 length is 15 residues. CDR3 region: CASSLEHPDSYEQYF. CDR3 coding DNA: TGTGCCAGCAGCTTGGAGCACCCCGACTCCTACGAGCAGTACTTC.

The chain has TRBV4-1 and TRBJ1-2, with TRBD1 identical over 9 bases. This CDR3 is 18 amino acids long. V shed 1 base, J shed 6 bases, and the junction held 15 bases outside the gene matches. Germline lookup yields CDR1 MGHRA and CDR2 YSYEKL. CDR3 sequence reads: CASSQAPITGGWVDGYTF. CDR3 coding DNA: TGCGCCAGCAGCCAAGCCCCGATCACAGGGGGCTGGGTTGATGGCTACACCTTC.

This chain links TRBV5-1 with TRBJ2-7, with D tentatively TRBD1 (5 bases). Germline V gene lookup returns CDR1 SGHRS and CDR2 YFSETQ. This CDR3 is built from 14 residues. V was clipped by 3 bases and J by 3 bases, with 13 bases between them. As DNA, the CDR3 is TGCGCCAGCAGCTCACCTGACAGATTCTACGAGCAGTACTTC. Its protein product is CASSSPDRFYEQYF. Full variable domain (rest looked up from reference TRBV5-1 and TRBJ2-7): KAGVTQTPRYLIKTRGQQVTLSCSPISGHRSVSWYQQTPGQGLQFLFEYFSETQRNKGNFPGRFSGRQFSNSRSEMNVSTLELGDSALYLCASSSPDRFYEQYFGPGTRLTVT.

The chain uses TRBV7-9 and TRBJ1-2; D is ambiguous. Germline assignment: CDR1 SEHNR and CDR2 FQNEAQ (reference sequence). Trimming pared 5 bases from V and 3 bases from J, leaving 10 bases between. This CDR3 spans 13 amino acids. In DNA, the CDR3 is TGTGCCAGCAGCCTACAGCGAGACTATGGCTACACCTTC. This sequence encodes CASSLQRDYGYTF.

The rearrangement joins TRBV2 to TRBJ2-7, with 12 bases matching TRBD1. V shed 7 bases and J 4 bases; nucleotides not matched to a gene: 5. This CDR3 contains 14 residues. CDR1 and CDR2 from the germline V gene are SNHLY and FYNNEI. CDR3 sequence (DNA): TGTGCCAGCATGGGGACAGGGGGCTTGTACGAGCAGTACTTC. Its protein is CASMGTGGLYEQYF.

This chain connects TRBV11-2 to TRBJ1-2, with TRBD1 matching over 7 bases. Germline V gene sequence: CDR1 SGHAT, CDR2 FQNNGV. There are 16 residues in the CDR3. V shed 0 bases and J 4 bases; nucleotides not matched to a gene: 8. The CDR3 protein is CASSLDPTGAPYGYTF. In DNA form, the CDR3 reads TGTGCCAGCAGCTTAGATCCAACAGGGGCTCCCTATGGCTACACCTTC.

The V and J genes are TRBV4-2 and TRBJ2-1, with 7 bases identical to TRBD2. The CDR3 spans 14 residues. V lost 5 bases and J lost 3; bases outside the gene matches: 4. In germline, CDR1 is LGHNA, CDR2 YNFKEQ. The CDR3 spells CASSDGLDYNEQFF. CDR3 nucleotides: TGTGCCAGCAGCGACGGACTAGACTACAATGAGCAGTTCTTC.

This chain uses TRBV6-1 with TRBJ1-5; 9 nucleotides align to TRBD1. CDR3 length: 15 residues. Germline assignment: CDR1 MNHNS and CDR2 SASEGT. V trimming: 9 bases; J trimming: 3 bases; junction bases outside the gene matches: 9. The CDR3: CASFKDRGLNQPQHF. The CDR3 nucleotides read TGTGCCAGTTTCAAGGACAGGGGCCTCAATCAGCCCCAGCATTTT.